Here is one T cell receptor (beta chain) with its context. The sample is drawn from a study of shared clonotypes between healthy human individuals. Profiling relied on immunoSEQ multiplex PCR, and the TCRdb table lists in-frame clones only, not all of them. The sample yields 2,500,000 or so clones, around 90% seen once. This TCR was sampled from a man aged 18 to 29 in good health. Some clones in this sample may be carry-over from other donors' samples. Sequencing used naive CD4+ T cells from PBMCs. Subset reported: CD45RA+ positively selected.

In DNA, the CDR3 is TGTGCCAGCGCCCCTGTAACGGCCACAGATACGCAGTATTTT. This encodes CASAPVTATDTQYF. The chain is built from TRBV7-2 and TRBJ2-3; D is unclear. The ends were cut back, 8 bases at V and 2 bases at J, with 14 bases in the middle. Germline loops: CDR1 SGHTA, CDR2 FQGNSA. The CDR3 is 14 amino acids.